The source of this T cell receptor (beta chain) is a study of cytomegalovirus exposure and HLA in healthy donors. PCR employed 60 Vbeta and 13 Jbeta primers. Using immunoSEQ multiplex PCR, the repertoire was profiled, and TCRdb retains in-frame clones only, with some absent. Counted here are fewer than 140,000 clones, around 85% occurring once; the ten biggest clones make up 3.5% to 4%. The sample consisted of PBMCs. The sequence was obtained from a man aged 55 to 70 in good health and CMV-seronegative.

Here the CDR3 reads CASSETPRGSGETQYF. CDR3 coding DNA: TGTGCCAGCAGCGAAACACCGCGGGGGTCAGGGGAGACCCAGTACTTC. The chain recombines TRBV9 with TRBJ2-5; 7 nucleotides match TRBD2. The CDR3 consists of 16 residues. The V segment lost 3 bases and the J segment 5 bases; nucleotides outside the gene matches: 13. Germline V CDR1 and CDR2: SGDLS, YYNGEE.